This T cell receptor beta chain was obtained from a study of glioma-infiltrating T cells after dendritic cell vaccination. In the study overall: Glioblastoma patients came from Phase I and II dendritic cell vaccination trials. Dendritic cell vaccine was injected intradermally three times, biweekly.

None of the glioblastoma patients had an isocitrate dehydrogenase mutation. There are 14 residues in the CDR3. V lost 6 bases and J 2 bases, leaving 11 bases between the germline ends. Germline lookup yields CDR1 LGHNA and CDR2 YNFKEQ. Assay used: immunoSEQ multiplex PCR; TCRdb lists only in-frame clones, some missing. The sample has 65,000 to 80,000 clones; around 81% are singletons. The chain recombines TRBV4-2 with TRBJ2-4; possibly TRBD1 for D (6 bases). The TCR was taken from a human donor with glioblastoma. Specimen: blood, collected before dendritic cell vaccination. CDR3 in amino acids: CASRLTGSKNIQYF. The DNA of the CDR3 is TGTGCCAGCAGGCTCACAGGGTCCAAAAACATTCAGTACTTC.